The text below deals with one T cell receptor (beta chain). No antigen is known for it. Unstimulated PBMCs were sorted into CD3+CD4+ and CD3+CD8+ populations. The sample is drawn from a study of T cell clones after liver transplantation. Study information: Post-transplant blood was tracked for graft-donor-reactive T cell clones identified in a pre-transplant mixed lymphocyte reaction. Graft-donor-reactive sequences were compared with third-party-reactive TCRbeta sequences from pre-transplant mixed lymphocyte reactions.

This CDR3 region has 15 residues. V shed 1 base, J shed 5 bases, and the junction held 3 bases outside the gene matches. Germline assignment: CDR1 SGHTA and CDR2 FQGNSA. Measured with immunoSEQ multiplex PCR; TCRdb has only the in-frame clones, and not every one. The sample has more than 95,000 clones; 82% are singletons. Study-wide points: Donor-reactive sequences fell more than third party-reactive ones, suggesting partial deletion.

This chain joins TRBV7-2 and TRBJ2-5; 11 bases align to TRBD2. This clonotype originated in a human donor who received a liver transplant. The material was CD4+ T cells from blood, obtained before liver transplant. Written as DNA, the CDR3 is TGTGCCAGCAGCTTAGGGTCTAGCGGGGGGGAGACCCAGTACTTC. It translates to CASSLGSSGGETQYF.